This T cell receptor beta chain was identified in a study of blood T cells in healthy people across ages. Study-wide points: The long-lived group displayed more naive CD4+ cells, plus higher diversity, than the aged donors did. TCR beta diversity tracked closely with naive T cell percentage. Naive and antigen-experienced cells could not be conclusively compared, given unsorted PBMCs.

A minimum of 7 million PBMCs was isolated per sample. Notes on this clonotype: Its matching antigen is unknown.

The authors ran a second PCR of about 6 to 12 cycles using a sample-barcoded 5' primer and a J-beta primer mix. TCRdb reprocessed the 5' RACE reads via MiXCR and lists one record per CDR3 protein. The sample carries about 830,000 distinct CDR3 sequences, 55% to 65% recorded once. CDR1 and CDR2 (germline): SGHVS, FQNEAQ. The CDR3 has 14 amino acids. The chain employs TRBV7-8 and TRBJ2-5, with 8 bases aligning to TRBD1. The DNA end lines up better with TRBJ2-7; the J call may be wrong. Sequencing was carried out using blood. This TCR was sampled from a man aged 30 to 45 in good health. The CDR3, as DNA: TGTGCCAGCAGCATCTCCGGGACAGGCTACGAGCAGTACTTC. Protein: CASSISGTGYEQYF.